Listed below are T cell receptor beta chains from one sample, sequenced in a study of shared clonotypes between healthy human individuals. Profiling relied on immunoSEQ multiplex PCR, and the TCRdb table lists in-frame clones only, not all of them. The sample has 2.3 million or so clones, more than 85% seen once. The sequenced sample consisted of naive CD4+ T cells from PBMCs. These receptor sequences come from a young man in good health. Some clones in this sample may be carry-over from other donors' samples. Each CDR3 is given with its conserved first and last residue. The D gene is left open where the match is weak. Size values are once, few and many counts, or a class for expanded clones, and some rows have none.

size: .
J: TRBJ2-7
D: TRBD2
V: TRBV4-1
DNA: TGCGCCAGCAGCTACCGACTAGCGGGCTACGAGCAGTACTTC
CDR3: CASSYRLAGYEQYF

size: .
J: TRBJ1-2
D: .
V: TRBV16
DNA: TGTGCCAGCAGCCTGGACAGCTATGGCTACACCTTC
CDR3: CASSLDSYGYTF

size: .
J: TRBJ2-7
D: TRBD1
V: TRBV7-8
DNA: TGTGCCAGCAGCCTCAACCTACGGGACAGGGGGAGGGGTTCCTACGAGCAGTACTTC
CDR3: CASSLNLRDRGRGSYEQYF

size: .
J: TRBJ2-2
D: .
V: TRBV5-4
DNA: TGTGCCAGCAGCCGCGAGAACAGAGGCACCGGGGAGCTGTTTTTT
CDR3: CASSRENRGTGELFF

size: few
J: TRBJ1-1
D: .
V: TRBV30
DNA: TGTGCCTGGGAGATGAACACTGAAGCTTTCTTT
CDR3: CAWEMNTEAFF

size: .
J: TRBJ2-2
D: TRBD1
V: TRBV6-5
DNA: TGTGCCAGCAGTACCGGGACAGGGGACACCGGGGAGCTGTTTTTT
CDR3: CASSTGTGDTGELFF

size: .
J: TRBJ1-4
D: TRBD1
V: TRBV5-1
DNA: TGCGCCAGCAGGGGACAGGCGTCTAATGAAAAACTGTTTTTT
CDR3: CASRGQASNEKLFF

size: .
J: TRBJ2-7
D: TRBD2
V: TRBV7-2
DNA: TGTGCCAGCAGTCTAAACGGACTAGCCCCAACCTACGAGCAGTACTTC
CDR3: CASSLNGLAPTYEQYF

size: .
J: TRBJ1-1
D: .
V: TRBV5-4
DNA: TGTGCCAGCAGCCCGGGCCCTACTTTGATGAACACTGAAGCTTTCTTT
CDR3: CASSPGPTLMNTEAFF

size: .
J: TRBJ1-1
D: TRBD1
V: TRBV28
DNA: TGTGCCAGCACAGGGGGCTTGGGGACTGAAGCTTTCTTT
CDR3: CASTGGLGTEAFF

size: .
J: TRBJ2-7
D: .
V: TRBV9
DNA: TGTGCCAGCAGCACAGGGACAAGCTCCTACGAGCAGTACTTC
CDR3: CASSTGTSSYEQYF

size: .
J: TRBJ1-2
D: TRBD1
V: TRBV27
DNA: TGTGCCAGCAGTCCAATAGACAGGGGGCAGCACTATGGCTACACCTTC
CDR3: CASSPIDRGQHYGYTF

size: .
J: TRBJ2-2
D: .
V: TRBV30
DNA: TGTGCCACGTCTTGGGCGGGGAACACCGGGGAGCTGTTTTTT
CDR3: CATSWAGNTGELFF

size: .
J: TRBJ2-7
D: TRBD1
V: TRBV5-4
DNA: TGTGCCAGCAGCTCGACAGGGGGCCGGGACGAGCAGTACTTC
CDR3: CASSSTGGRDEQYF

size: .
J: TRBJ2-7
D: TRBD1
V: TRBV9
DNA: TGTGCCAGCAGCCCGAGGGACAGCTCCTACGAGCAGTACTTC
CDR3: CASSPRDSSYEQYF

size: .
J: TRBJ2-2
D: .
V: TRBV28
DNA: TGTGCCAGCGAAATAACCGGGGAGCTGTTTTTT
CDR3: CASEITGELFF

size: .
J: TRBJ2-7
D: .
V: TRBV4-2
DNA: TGTGCCAGCAGCCAAGAGCCAGACTCCTACGAGCAGTACTTC
CDR3: CASSQEPDSYEQYF

size: .
J: TRBJ1-1
D: .
V: TRBV5-1
DNA: TGCGCCAGCAGCTTGGGAGCACATGCGAACACTGAAGCTTTCTTT
CDR3: CASSLGAHANTEAFF

size: .
J: TRBJ2-5
D: .
V: TRBV5-4
DNA: TGTGCCAGCAGCTTGGCTTCCCGACTAGTTCAAGAGACCCAGTACTTC
CDR3: CASSLASRLVQETQYF

size: .
J: TRBJ1-3
D: .
V: TRBV6-5
DNA: TGTGCCAGCAGTTACTCGGGATACAGCTCTGGAAACACCATATATTTT
CDR3: CASSYSGYSSGNTIYF

size: .
J: TRBJ2-1
D: .
V: TRBV7-8
DNA: TGTGCCAGCAGCTTGGATGCTAATGAGCAGTTCTTC
CDR3: CASSLDANEQFF

size: .
J: TRBJ2-7
D: TRBD2
V: TRBV28
DNA: TGTGCCAGCAGTTTACTCCAGTGGAGCGGGGCAAGCTCCTACGAGCAGTACTTC
CDR3: CASSLLQWSGASSYEQYF

size: .
J: TRBJ2-5
D: .
V: TRBV28
DNA: TGTGCCAGCAGTCAATTGGGGGAGACCCAGTACTTC
CDR3: CASSQLGETQYF

size: .
J: TRBJ2-1
D: .
V: TRBV29-1
DNA: TGCAGCGTTGATAGCGTCAGGGGAGATGAGCAGTTCTTC
CDR3: CSVDSVRGDEQFF

size: .
J: TRBJ1-1
D: .
V: TRBV5-8
DNA: TGTGCCAGCGGCAGGGACGCATGGCGAAGCCTCACTGAAGCTTTCTTT
CDR3: CASGRDAWRSLTEAFF

size: .
J: TRBJ2-5
D: TRBD1
V: TRBV14
DNA: TGTGCCAGCAGCCAAGAAGGGATCGGGACAGCCCAAGAGACCCAGTACTTC
CDR3: CASSQEGIGTAQETQYF

size: .
J: TRBJ2-5
D: TRBD2
V: TRBV27
DNA: TGTGCCAGCAGTTTAATGACTAGCGGCAACCGTAAAGAGACCCAGTACTTC
CDR3: CASSLMTSGNRKETQYF

size: .
J: TRBJ1-5
D: .
V: TRBV7-8
DNA: TGTGCCAGCAGCTTAGGTTCGGGACATCTCCCACAGCCCCAGCATTTT
CDR3: CASSLGSGHLPQPQHF

size: .
J: TRBJ1-3
D: TRBD1
V: TRBV9
DNA: TGTGCCAGCAGCGGGGGACAGGGAGGAAACACCATATATTTT
CDR3: CASSGGQGGNTIYF

size: .
J: TRBJ2-7
D: TRBD2
V: TRBV7-3
DNA: TGTGCCAGCAGCTCCCACGTCGGGACTAGCGCGTACGAGCAGTACTTC
CDR3: CASSSHVGTSAYEQYF

size: .
J: TRBJ1-1
D: .
V: TRBV6-5
DNA: TGTGCCAGCAGTTACCTCCAGGGAAGCGGCACTGAAGCTTTCTTT
CDR3: CASSYLQGSGTEAFF

size: .
J: TRBJ2-5
D: TRBD1
V: TRBV28
DNA: TGTGCCAGCAGATCAGCTATTGGACAGGTACAACAAGAGACCCAGTACTTC
CDR3: CASRSAIGQVQQETQYF

size: .
J: TRBJ2-3
D: .
V: TRBV18
DNA: TGTGCCAGCTCACAACGAGGGGGACAACTAGATACGCAGTATTTT
CDR3: CASSQRGGQLDTQYF

size: .
J: TRBJ2-2
D: .
V: TRBV6-5
DNA: TGTGCCAGCAGCCCCACCCCTTCCACCGGGGAGCTGTTTTTT
CDR3: CASSPTPSTGELFF

size: .
J: TRBJ2-5
D: .
V: TRBV7-9
DNA: TGTGCCAGCAGCTTATTCGGGGTGGGCGAAGAGACCCAGTACTTC
CDR3: CASSLFGVGEETQYF

size: once
J: TRBJ2-1
D: TRBD2
V: TRBV11-2
DNA: TGTGCCAGCAGCTTAAGGGCCGGCGGGAGGGCCAACAATGAGCAGTTCTTC
CDR3: CASSLRAGGRANNEQFF

size: .
J: TRBJ2-1
D: TRBD2
V: TRBV27
DNA: TGTGCCAGCAGTTTTGGGCGGGAGGTCCGCAATGAGCAGTTCTTC
CDR3: CASSFGREVRNEQFF

size: .
J: TRBJ2-2
D: TRBD1
V: TRBV18
DNA: TGTGCCAGCTCGATCGGACAGGGGGTCTGGCCCGGGGAGCTGTTTTTT
CDR3: CASSIGQGVWPGELFF

size: .
J: TRBJ1-2
D: .
V: TRBV28
DNA: TGTGCCAGCAGTTTACTACAGGGCGGCGGCTATGGCTACACCTTC
CDR3: CASSLLQGGGYGYTF

size: once
J: TRBJ1-2
D: TRBD1
V: TRBV28
DNA: TGTGCCAGCAGTTTACGACAGGGGAATGGCTACACCTTC
CDR3: CASSLRQGNGYTF

size: .
J: TRBJ2-1
D: TRBD1
V: TRBV30
DNA: TGTGCCTGGACTGTCGGGACAGGACTATACAATGAGCAGTTCTTC
CDR3: CAWTVGTGLYNEQFF

size: .
J: TRBJ2-2
D: TRBD1
V: TRBV6-6
DNA: TGTGCCAGCAGCTTACAGGGGGGCACCGGGGAGCTGTTTTTT
CDR3: CASSLQGGTGELFF

size: .
J: TRBJ2-3
D: TRBD1
V: TRBV6-5
DNA: TGTGCCAGCAGTTACGGGACAGCCTACACAGATACGCAGTATTTT
CDR3: CASSYGTAYTDTQYF

size: .
J: TRBJ1-3
D: TRBD1
V: TRBV28
DNA: TGTGCCAGCAGCCGTACGACAGGGGCCTCCATATATTTT
CDR3: CASSRTTGASIYF

size: .
J: TRBJ2-3
D: .
V: TRBV5-4
DNA: TGTGCCAGCAGCTTGGATTCAGGGAGTAACCTAGATACGCAGTATTTT
CDR3: CASSLDSGSNLDTQYF

size: .
J: TRBJ2-3
D: TRBD1
V: TRBV2
DNA: TGTGCCAGCAGTCCCCGGACAGGGGTCGATACGCAGTATTTT
CDR3: CASSPRTGVDTQYF

size: .
J: TRBJ1-1
D: .
V: TRBV28
DNA: TGTGCCAGCGTTTTTCGGATGAACACTGAAGCTTTCTTT
CDR3: CASVFRMNTEAFF

size: .
J: TRBJ1-1
D: .
V: TRBV5-6
DNA: TGTGCCAGCAGCTTGGGAGGGGCCACTGAAGCTTTCTTT
CDR3: CASSLGGATEAFF

size: .
J: TRBJ2-5
D: .
V: TRBV4-2
DNA: TGTGCCAGCAGCCAAGATAGGACCCAGTACTTC
CDR3: CASSQDRTQYF

size: .
J: TRBJ1-1
D: .
V: TRBV28
DNA: TGTGCCAGCAGACCACCCCCGAACACTGAAGCTTTCTTT
CDR3: CASRPPPNTEAFF

size: few
J: TRBJ1-1
D: TRBD1
V: TRBV29-1
DNA: TGCAGCGTTGGTACAGGGGAAAACACTGAAGCTTTCTTT
CDR3: CSVGTGENTEAFF

size: .
J: TRBJ2-7
D: .
V: TRBV7-3
DNA: TGTGCCAGCAGCTTGGTTGGGGCGGAGATCTACGAGCAGTACTTC
CDR3: CASSLVGAEIYEQYF

size: .
J: TRBJ2-3
D: .
V: TRBV5-1
DNA: TGCGCCAGCAGCCCCGGACAGCTTAGCACAGATACGCAGTATTTT
CDR3: CASSPGQLSTDTQYF

size: .
J: TRBJ2-1
D: .
V: TRBV7-6
DNA: TGTGCCAGCAGCTTAGGGGCGGACAGCTCCTACAATGAGCAGTTCTTC
CDR3: CASSLGADSSYNEQFF

size: .
J: TRBJ2-7
D: TRBD2
V: TRBV6-5
DNA: TGTGCCAGCAGTTACTCACCGCGGGAGGGCTACGAGCAGTACTTC
CDR3: CASSYSPREGYEQYF

size: .
J: TRBJ2-3
D: .
V: TRBV18
DNA: TGTGCCAGCTCACCGACTACCCGGGATACGCAGTATTTT
CDR3: CASSPTTRDTQYF

size: .
J: TRBJ1-2
D: TRBD1
V: TRBV7-6
DNA: TGTGCCAGCAGCTCGACCTCGAACCAGGGGGCTTGGGGCTACACCTTC
CDR3: CASSSTSNQGAWGYTF

size: .
J: TRBJ2-2
D: TRBD2
V: TRBV9
DNA: TGTGCCAGCAGCCGCGGGGGAGGGCAGAACACCGGGGAGCTGTTTTTT
CDR3: CASSRGGGQNTGELFF